The present T cell receptor beta chain was sequenced within a study of CD8+ T cells in alopecia areata. About the research overall: Severity in treated patients was scored by percentage of scalp area affected. The study, taken as a whole, reports: Affected lesional scalp, above all in alopecia totalis/universalis, was more clonal than normal scalp.

Remarks on this clone: Antigen specificity is unknown.

Stated treatment: oral pan-JAK inhibitor, 5-10 mg twice daily. Peripheral blood and lesional scalp punch biopsies came from alopecia areata patients. Germline assignment: CDR1 MNHEY and CDR2 SVGAGI. The CDR3 loop spans 13 amino acids. Trimming left V 5 bases short and J 7 bases short, with 14 bases between. RNA, once extracted, was reverse transcribed into cDNA for use as the sequencing template. Libraries were prepared by immunoSEQ multiplex PCR; TCRdb keeps only in-frame clonotypes and omits some of them. The sample comprises 90,000 to 150,000 clones, around 56% of which are singletons, and approximately 0.46% rests with the top ten.

This specimen consisted of CD4+ T cells sorted from blood, obtained at week 4, from a patient treated with tofacitinib. The V call is TRBV6-5, the J call TRBJ1-2, with D perhaps TRBD1 (5 bases). The TCR sequence derives from a human donor with alopecia areata. The CDR3 nucleotides are TGTGCCAGCAGTGAGGGACGGACTATTGGCTACACCTTC. Its translation is CASSEGRTIGYTF.